This T cell receptor (beta chain) was found in a study of CD4+ T cells in melanoma. Findings and limits, study-wide: A reported correlation linked neoantigen-specific CD4+ T cells to CD8+, macrophage and B cell function. Reportedly, melanoma neoantigen-specific CD4+ T cells showed varied differentiation states.

This CDR3 is 14 amino acids long. CDR1 is SEHNR, CDR2 FQNEAQ, per germline (reference sequence). The ends were cut back, 2 bases at V and 1 base at J, with 6 bases in the middle. Using immunoSEQ multiplex PCR, the repertoire was profiled, and TCRdb retains in-frame clones only, with some absent. The table shows about 50,000 clones, with approximately 92% occurring only once. Notes on this clone: Its specificity is unknown.

Input material: peripheral blood. The chain uses TRBV7-9 and TRBJ1-5; the D gene is possibly TRBD1 (5 bases). The TCR sequence derives from a human donor with melanoma. The CDR3 bases are TGTGCCAGCAGCTTAAGGGACAGCAATCAGCCCCAGCATTTT. This encodes CASSLRDSNQPQHF. Using reference TRBV7-9 and TRBJ1-5 for the parts outside the CDR3, the full variable domain is DTGVSQNPRHKITKRGQNVTFRCDPISEHNRLYWYRQTLGQGPEFLTYFQNEAQLEKSRLLSDRFSAERPKGSFSTLEIQRTEQGDSAMYLCASSLRDSNQPQHFGDGTRLSIL.